This T cell receptor (beta chain) was profiled in a study of blood T cell repertoires in COVID-19. The wider study: The United States, Italy and Spain supplied acute and convalescent COVID-19 samples. In each case, the material was cDNA or gDNA derived from T cells, B-cell-depleted T cells, or PBMCs.

Authors' processing steps: Reference gene primer amplification yielded estimated nucleated cell counts. This table comes from immunoSEQ multiplex PCR, and its TCRdb copy is limited to in-frame clones, with some not included. V, J and clone size are those of that table, while D and trimming were read from the DNA. The table includes 100,000 to 150,000 clones, roughly 90% detected once. The germline CDR1 and CDR2 sequences are SGHKS and YYEKEE (reference sequence). The CDR3 spans 12 residues. Between the trimmed V and J ends, which lost 0 bases and 7 bases, there was a span of 8 bases. This clonotype was obtained from a man aged 65-85 years with active COVID-19. Sequencing was performed on peripheral blood. The gene calls are TRBV5-5 and TRBJ2-7; D call uncertain. CDR3 amino acids: CASSLGLQEQYF. The CDR3 DNA reads TGTGCCAGCAGCTTGGGGCTTCAGGAGCAGTACTTC.